The source of this T cell receptor beta chain is a study of CD8+CD57+ T cells in acquired aplastic anemia. Study overall: Sorted CD4+ and CD8+ cells gave an average of around 3 ug of DNA.

Patients sequenced had flow cytometry evidence of CD8+CD57+ cell expansion. A few counts support this clonotype. Genomic DNA, serving as template, underwent TCR beta VDJ and CDR3 profiling. TCRdb re-derived calls from the reads in MiXCR, one entry per CDR3 protein. The table lists a few hundred thousand distinct CDR3 sequences, roughly 34% of them singletons, with about 0.8% in the top ten. Between the trimmed V and J ends, which lost 3 bases and 4 bases, there was a span of 21 bases. The V gene's germline CDR1 is LGHNA and CDR2 YSLEER. The CDR3 has 17 residues. This TCR was sampled from a human donor with aplastic anemia. The chain couples TRBV4-3 to TRBJ1-2; D uncertain. Sample: sorted CD4+, CD8+, or CD8+CD57+ T cells (not recorded which) from PBMCs. In DNA form, the CDR3 reads TGCGCCAGCAGCCAGGACTCTCCCGGTATACTAGTCTATGGCTACACCTTC. Protein: CASSQDSPGILVYGYTF.